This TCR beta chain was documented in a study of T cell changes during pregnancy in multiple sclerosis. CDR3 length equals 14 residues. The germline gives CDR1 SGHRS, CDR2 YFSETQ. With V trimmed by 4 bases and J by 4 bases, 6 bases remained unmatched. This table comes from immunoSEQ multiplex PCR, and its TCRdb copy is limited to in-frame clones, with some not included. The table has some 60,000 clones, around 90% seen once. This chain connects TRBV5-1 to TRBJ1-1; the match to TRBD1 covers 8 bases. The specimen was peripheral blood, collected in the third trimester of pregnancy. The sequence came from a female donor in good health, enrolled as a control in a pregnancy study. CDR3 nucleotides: TGCGCCAGCAGCGCGGACAGGGCGGGCACTGAAGCTTTCTTT. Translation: CASSADRAGTEAFF.